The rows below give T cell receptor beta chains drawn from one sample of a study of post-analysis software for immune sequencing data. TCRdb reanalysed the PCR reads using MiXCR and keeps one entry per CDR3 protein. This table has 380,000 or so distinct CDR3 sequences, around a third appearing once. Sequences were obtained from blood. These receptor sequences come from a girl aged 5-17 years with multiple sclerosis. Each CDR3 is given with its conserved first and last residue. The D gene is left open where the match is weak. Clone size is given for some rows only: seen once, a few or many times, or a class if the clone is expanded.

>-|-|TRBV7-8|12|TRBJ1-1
CASGQPNTEAFF
TGTGCCAGCGGGCAGCCGAACACTGAAGCTTTCTTT
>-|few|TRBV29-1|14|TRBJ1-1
CSAKRGATNTEAFF
TGCAGCGCAAAGAGAGGGGCGACGAACACTGAAGCTTTCTTT
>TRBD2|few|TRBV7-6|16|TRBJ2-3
CASSLEASGGADTQYF
TGTGCCAGCAGCTTAGAGGCTAGCGGGGGAGCAGATACGCAGTATTTT
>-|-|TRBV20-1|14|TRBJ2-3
CSGRGRLSTDTQYF
TGCAGTGGACGGGGGAGACTTAGCACAGATACGCAGTATTTT
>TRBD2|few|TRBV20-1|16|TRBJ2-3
CSAGEAGGPSTDTQYF
TGCAGTGCTGGGGAAGCGGGGGGCCCTAGCACAGATACGCAGTATTTT
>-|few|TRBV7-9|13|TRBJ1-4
CASSPVVNEKLFF
TGTGCCAGCAGCCCAGTGGTCAATGAAAAACTGTTTTTT
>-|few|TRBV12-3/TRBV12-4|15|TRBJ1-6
CASTPPGGQESPLHF
TGTGCCAGCACCCCCCCGGGGGGGCAGGAATCACCCCTCCACTTT
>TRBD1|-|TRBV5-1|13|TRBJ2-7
CASSTGGRGEQYF
TGCGCCAGCAGTACAGGGGGGAGAGGCGAGCAGTACTTC
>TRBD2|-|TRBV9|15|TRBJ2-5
CASSLSGGAGKTQYF
TGTGCCAGCAGCCTTAGCGGGGGGGCCGGGAAGACCCAGTACTTC
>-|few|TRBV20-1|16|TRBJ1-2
CSATGAPHRPGGGYTF
TGCAGTGCTACAGGGGCCCCACACCGCCCGGGCGGTGGCTACACCTTC
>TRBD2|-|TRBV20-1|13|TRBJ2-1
CSAAAGGLNEQFF
TGCAGTGCTGCAGCGGGGGGCCTCAATGAGCAGTTCTTC
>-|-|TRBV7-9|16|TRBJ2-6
CAGSLVGSAGANVLTF
TGTGCCGGCAGCTTAGTTGGGTCGGCCGGGGCCAACGTCCTGACTTTC
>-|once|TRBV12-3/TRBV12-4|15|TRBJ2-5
CASSTGHHGGSEQYF
TGTGCCAGCAGTACCGGACACCACGGCGGTAGTGAGCAGTACTTC
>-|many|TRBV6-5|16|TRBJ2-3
CASSYGAGLEGDTQYF
TGTGCCAGCAGTTACGGGGCAGGGTTAGAAGGAGATACGCAGTATTTT